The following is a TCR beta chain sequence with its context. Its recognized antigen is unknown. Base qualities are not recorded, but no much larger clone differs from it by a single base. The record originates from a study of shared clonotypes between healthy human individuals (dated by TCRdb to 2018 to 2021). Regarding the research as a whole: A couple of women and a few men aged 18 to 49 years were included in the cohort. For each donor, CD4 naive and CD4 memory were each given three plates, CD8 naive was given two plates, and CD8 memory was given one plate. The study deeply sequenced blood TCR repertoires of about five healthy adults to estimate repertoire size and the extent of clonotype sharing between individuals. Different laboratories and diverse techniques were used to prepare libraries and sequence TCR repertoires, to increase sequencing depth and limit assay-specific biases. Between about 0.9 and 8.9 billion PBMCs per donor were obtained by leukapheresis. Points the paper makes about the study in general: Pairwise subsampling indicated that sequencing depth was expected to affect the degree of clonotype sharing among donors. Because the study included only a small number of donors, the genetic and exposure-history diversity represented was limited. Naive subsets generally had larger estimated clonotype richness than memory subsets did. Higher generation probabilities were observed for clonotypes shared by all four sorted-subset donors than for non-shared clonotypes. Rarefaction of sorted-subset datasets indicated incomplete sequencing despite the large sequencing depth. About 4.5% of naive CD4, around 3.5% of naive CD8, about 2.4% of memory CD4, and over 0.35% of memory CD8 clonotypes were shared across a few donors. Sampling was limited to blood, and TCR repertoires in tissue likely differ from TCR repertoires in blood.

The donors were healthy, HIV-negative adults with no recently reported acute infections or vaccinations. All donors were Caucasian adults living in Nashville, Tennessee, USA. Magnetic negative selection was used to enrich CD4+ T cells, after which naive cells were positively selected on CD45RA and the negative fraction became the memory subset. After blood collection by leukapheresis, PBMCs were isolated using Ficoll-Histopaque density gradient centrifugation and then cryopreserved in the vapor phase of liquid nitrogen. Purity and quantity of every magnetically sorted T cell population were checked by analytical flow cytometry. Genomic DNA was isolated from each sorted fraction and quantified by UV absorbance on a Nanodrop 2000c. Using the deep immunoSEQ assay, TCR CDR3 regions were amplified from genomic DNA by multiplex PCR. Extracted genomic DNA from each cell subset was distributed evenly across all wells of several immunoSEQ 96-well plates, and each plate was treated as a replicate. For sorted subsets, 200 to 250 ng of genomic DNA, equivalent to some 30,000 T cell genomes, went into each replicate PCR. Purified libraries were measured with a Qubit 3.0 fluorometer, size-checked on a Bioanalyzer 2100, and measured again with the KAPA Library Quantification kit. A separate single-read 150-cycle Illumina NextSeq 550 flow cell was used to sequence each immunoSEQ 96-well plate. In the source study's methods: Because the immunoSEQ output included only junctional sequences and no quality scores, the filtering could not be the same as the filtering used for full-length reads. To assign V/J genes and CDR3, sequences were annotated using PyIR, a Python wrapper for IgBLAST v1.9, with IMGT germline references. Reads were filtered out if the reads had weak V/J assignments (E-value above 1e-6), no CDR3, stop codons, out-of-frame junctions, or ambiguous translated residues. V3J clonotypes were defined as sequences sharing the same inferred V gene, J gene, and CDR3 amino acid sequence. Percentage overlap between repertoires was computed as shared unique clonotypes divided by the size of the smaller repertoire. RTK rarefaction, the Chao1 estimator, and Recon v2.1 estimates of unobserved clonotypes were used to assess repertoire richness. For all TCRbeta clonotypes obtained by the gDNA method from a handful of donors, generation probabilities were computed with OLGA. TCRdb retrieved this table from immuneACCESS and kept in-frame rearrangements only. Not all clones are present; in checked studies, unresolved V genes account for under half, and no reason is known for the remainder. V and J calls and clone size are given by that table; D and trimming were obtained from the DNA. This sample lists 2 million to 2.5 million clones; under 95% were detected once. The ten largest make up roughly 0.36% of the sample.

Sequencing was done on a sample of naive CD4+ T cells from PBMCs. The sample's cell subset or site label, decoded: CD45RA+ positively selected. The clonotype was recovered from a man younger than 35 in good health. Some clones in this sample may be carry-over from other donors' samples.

The nucleotide sequence reads TGTGCCAGCAGTGAATATGGAGGCACTGAAGCTTTCTTT. Its amino acids are CASSEYGGTEAFF. The rearrangement joined TRBV6-4 to TRBJ1-1; the D gene cannot be resolved reliably. The CDR3, cysteine through phenylalanine, is 13 amino acids long. Only CDR3 DNA remains: 39 bases, in frame from the first base. Trimming takes 3 bases from V and 4 bases from J, and the germline ends sit 9 bases apart. The germline V gene specifies MRHNA as CDR1 and SNTAGT as CDR2.